This is a list of T cell receptor beta chains from one sample in a study of cytomegalovirus exposure and HLA in healthy donors. TCRdb's copy holds only in-frame clones and misses some; the assay was immunoSEQ multiplex PCR. The sample has 200,000 to 250,000 clones, about 70% seen once; the top ten hold about 2.5%. Material: PBMCs. The receptors were gathered from a man between 40 and 49 years old in good health and CMV-seropositive. Each CDR3 is given with its conserved first and last residue. D genes are given only for firm matches. Only part of the rows carry a size: once, few, many, or a class if the clone is expanded.

once | TRBJ2-1 | TRBD1 | TRBV5-8 | CASSWTGNEQFF | TGTGCCAGCAGCTGGACAGGGAATGAGCAGTTCTTC
. | TRBJ2-7 | . | TRBV28 | CASRTQGQGEQYF | TGTGCCAGCAGAACTCAGGGACAAGGCGAGCAGTACTTC
. | TRBJ1-3 | . | TRBV28 | CASGRGGNTIYF | TGTGCCAGCGGCAGGGGAGGAAACACCATATATTTT
. | TRBJ2-2 | TRBD1 | TRBV19 | CASSFPGGRGTGELFF | TGTGCCAGTAGTTTCCCAGGGGGCCGCGGCACCGGGGAGCTGTTTTTT
. | TRBJ2-5 | . | TRBV5-1 | CASSLAWTSAGETQYF | TGCGCCAGCAGCTTGGCGTGGACCTCGGCGGGAGAGACCCAGTACTTC
. | TRBJ1-1 | . | TRBV4-2 | CASSQEPQTQGGTEAFF | TGTGCCAGCAGCCAAGAACCTCAAACACAGGGTGGCACTGAAGCTTTCTTT
. | TRBJ1-5 | TRBD1 | TRBV4-2 | CASSHGGQFNQPQHF | TGTGCCAGCAGCCATGGGGGACAGTTCAATCAGCCCCAGCATTTT
few | TRBJ2-3 | TRBD1 | TRBV10-1 | CASSAPGQGTDTQYF | TGCGCCAGCAGTGCCCCAGGACAGGGCACAGATACGCAGTATTTT
. | TRBJ2-1 | . | TRBV6-5 | CASWRSSTTDNEQFF | TGTGCCTCCTGGCGATCTTCAACTACGGACAATGAGCAGTTCTTC
. | TRBJ2-1 | . | TRBV18 | CASSPRGLTSYNEQFF | TGTGCCAGCTCACCACGAGGACTGACGTCCTACAATGAGCAGTTCTTC
. | TRBJ2-7 | TRBD1 | TRBV4-1 | CASSHLRDRVHEQYF | TGCGCCAGCAGCCATCTCCGGGACAGGGTCCACGAGCAGTACTTC
few | TRBJ2-1 | TRBD2 | TRBV5-4 | CASSFPRGGYNEQFF | TGTGCCAGCAGCTTCCCCCGGGGGGGCTACAATGAGCAGTTCTTC
. | TRBJ2-7 | TRBD1 | TRBV28 | CASSWDRGSYEQYF | TGTGCCAGCAGCTGGGACAGGGGCTCCTACGAGCAGTACTTC
. | TRBJ2-1 | . | TRBV7-6 | CASSLPSTSYNEQFF | TGTGCCAGCAGCCTACCTTCTACGTCCTACAATGAGCAGTTCTTC
. | TRBJ2-7 | . | TRBV25-1 | CASSRGAGYEQYF | TGTGCCAGCAGTCGTGGGGCCGGCTACGAGCAGTACTTC
. | TRBJ2-7 | . | TRBV5-6 | CASSWITGEQYF | TGTGCCAGCAGTTGGATCACGGGGGAGCAGTACTTC
few | TRBJ2-3 | TRBD1 | TRBV13 | CASSSGTGRTDTQYF | TGTGCCAGCAGCTCCGGGACAGGGCGTACAGATACGCAGTATTTT
. | TRBJ1-2 | TRBD1 | TRBV7-9 | CASSPSGTGGETGGYTF | TGTGCCAGCAGCCCATCCGGGACAGGGGGCGAGACTGGTGGCTACACCTTC
. | TRBJ1-2 | TRBD1 | TRBV7-9 | CSSSSQGARGYTF | TGTTCCAGCAGTTCACAGGGGGCGCGGGGCTACACCTTC
. | TRBJ2-2 | TRBD1 | TRBV6-1 | CASSEPGQGVGELFF | TGTGCCAGCAGTGAGCCGGGACAGGGCGTCGGGGAGCTGTTTTTT
. | TRBJ2-2 | TRBD1 | TRBV14 | CASSQEAGGAGELFF | TGTGCCAGCAGCCAAGAGGCAGGGGGCGCCGGGGAGCTGTTTTTT
few | TRBJ2-5 | . | TRBV11-2 | CASSLEFGETQYF | TGTGCCAGCAGCTTAGAATTCGGGGAGACCCAGTACTTC
. | TRBJ2-7 | . | TRBV7-5 | CKKKGAYEQYF | TGCAAGAAGAAGGGGGCATACGAGCAGTACTTC
. | TRBJ2-1 | . | TRBV10-2 | CASSPDSFSNEQFF | TGCGCCAGCAGTCCCGATTCTTTTAGTAATGAGCAGTTCTTC
few | TRBJ2-7 | TRBD2 | TRBV9 | CASSEGLAGIRGEQYF | TGTGCCAGCAGCGAGGGACTAGCGGGGATCCGAGGCGAGCAGTACTTC
once | TRBJ2-7 | . | TRBV18 | CASSPGGNFYEQYF | TGTGCCAGCTCACCAGGCGGCAACTTCTACGAGCAGTACTTC
. | TRBJ2-7 | . | TRBV27 | CASSLLGAEQYF | TGTGCCAGCAGTTTATTAGGGGCCGAGCAGTACTTC
. | TRBJ2-3 | . | TRBV9 | CASSTTGGSTDTQYF | TGTGCCAGCAGCACCACCGGGGGTAGCACAGATACGCAGTATTTT
few | TRBJ1-2 | . | TRBV28 | CASIPQGHSNNYGYTF | TGTGCCAGCATCCCACAGGGCCACTCCAATAACTATGGCTACACCTTC
few | TRBJ1-1 | TRBD1 | TRBV29-1 | CSVEELRGIGTEAFF | TGCAGCGTTGAAGAACTCAGGGGGATAGGCACTGAAGCTTTCTTT
. | TRBJ1-1 | . | TRBV27 | CASSLWGGNTEAFF | TGTGCCAGCAGTTTATGGGGGGGAAACACTGAAGCTTTCTTT
. | TRBJ2-7 | TRBD1 | TRBV9 | CASSAHRDRGSHEQYF | TGTGCCAGCAGCGCTCACCGGGACAGGGGCTCCCACGAGCAGTACTTC
once | TRBJ1-2 | TRBD1 | TRBV7-2 | CASSLGQGSYGYTF | TGTGCCAGCAGCTTAGGACAGGGTAGCTATGGCTACACCTTC
. | TRBJ1-1 | . | TRBV7-9 | CASSLVVGNTEAFF | TGTGCCAGCAGCTTAGTAGTTGGGAACACTGAAGCTTTCTTT
. | TRBJ2-5 | . | TRBV21-1 | CASSKEVGRVGETQYF | TGTGCCAGCAGCAAAGAAGTAGGCAGGGTAGGAGAGACCCAGTACTTC
. | TRBJ2-7 | TRBD2 | TRBV6-6 | CASSDPSGGAYEQYF | TGTGCCAGCAGTGACCCCAGCGGGGGGGCCTACGAGCAGTACTTC
. | TRBJ1-3 | TRBD1 | TRBV12-5 | CASGSRDRIPGNTIYF | TGTGCTAGTGGTTCCCGGGACAGAATACCTGGAAACACCATATATTTT
. | TRBJ2-7 | . | TRBV6-1 | CASSPTDYSYEQYF | TGTGCCAGCAGCCCTACAGACTACTCCTACGAGCAGTACTTC
. | TRBJ2-7 | TRBD1 | TRBV2 | CATGVGTDSYEQYF | TGTGCCACCGGTGTCGGGACAGACTCCTACGAGCAGTACTTC
. | TRBJ2-1 | . | TRBV6-5 | CASSTGGINEQFF | TGTGCCAGCAGCACGGGGGGCATAAATGAGCAGTTCTTC
once | TRBJ1-1 | . | TRBV5-1 | CASSYHPGYKNTEAFF | TGCGCCAGCAGCTACCATCCGGGTTACAAGAACACTGAAGCTTTCTTT
few | TRBJ1-1 | TRBD1 | TRBV6-5 | CASNSRTGGFTEAFF | TGTGCCAGCAACTCCCGGACAGGGGGCTTCACTGAAGCTTTCTTT
few | TRBJ2-2 | TRBD2 | TRBV11-2 | CASSLWRGATGELFF | TGTGCCAGCAGCTTATGGCGGGGGGCCACCGGGGAGCTGTTTTTT
. | TRBJ1-2 | . | TRBV7-9 | CSSSLGRTLEVYGYTF | TGTTCCAGCAGCTTGGGTAGAACTCTAGAGGTCTATGGCTACACCTTC
few | TRBJ1-2 | . | TRBV4-1 | CASSQPLARQEMVGYTF | TGCGCCAGCAGCCAACCTCTGGCGAGACAGGAAATGGTTGGCTACACCTTC
. | TRBJ1-3 | . | TRBV5-1 | CASSLEGFAGNTIYF | TGCGCCAGCAGCTTGGAGGGGTTTGCAGGAAACACCATATATTTT
. | TRBJ2-3 | TRBD1 | TRBV7-3 | CASSLKGTGLSDTQYF | TGTGCCAGCAGCTTAAAGGGGACAGGGTTGTCGGATACGCAGTATTTT
. | TRBJ2-1 | TRBD2 | TRBV18 | CASSPTGLAYNEQFF | TGTGCCAGCTCACCAACAGGACTAGCGTACAATGAGCAGTTCTTC
. | TRBJ2-6 | . | TRBV2 | CASREGHGLGANVLTF | TGTGCCAGCAGGGAGGGGCACGGTCTTGGGGCCAACGTCCTGACTTTC